The source of this TCR beta chain is a study of blood T cells in healthy people across ages. A note on this clonotype: Its antigen is not known.

Findings of the study overall: Leaving the PBMCs unsorted stopped any conclusive comparison of naive versus antigen-experienced cells. It was found that TCR beta diversity correlated strongly with the percentage of naive T cells.

CDR1 MNHNS and CDR2 SASEGT come from the germline V gene. CDR3 size: 16 residues. Sample-barcoded 5' priming and a J-beta primer mix drove a second PCR of roughly 6 to 12 cycles. Template switching added a 12-random-nucleotide identifier to every cDNA molecule. TCRdb called the 5' RACE reads again in MiXCR, with one record for every CDR3 protein. The repertoire holds some 1 million distinct CDR3 sequences, with 40% to 50% as singletons. This chain connects TRBV6-1 to TRBJ2-5; D not resolved. With the DNA end fitting TRBJ2-7 better, the J assignment may be wrong. Input material: blood. The receptor comes from a woman aged 60-75 years in good health. This CDR3 is CASSEGFTDISYEQYF. The CDR3 DNA is TGTGCCAGCAGTGAAGGCTTCACCGATATATCCTACGAGCAGTACTTC.